This T cell receptor (beta chain) emerged from a study of blood T cell repertoires in COVID-19 (dated by TCRdb to the early 2020s). Background on the whole study: For ImmuneRACE Cohort 3, a participant was defined as recovered based on two consecutive negative NP/OP PCR tests, clearance by a healthcare professional, or resolution of symptoms. Collaborator samples came from the United States, Italy and Spain and covered acute and convalescent phases of COVID-19. The material from the prospective study consisted of cDNA or gDNA derived from T cells, B-cell-depleted T cells, or PBMCs. Deeply sampled blood TCRbeta repertoires from subjects exposed to, actively infected with, or recovered from COVID-19 were included in the dataset. A freely available public database, intended as a resource for researchers studying the immune response to SARS-CoV-2, is where the repertoires were released. The samples were drawn from two sources: the first 160 participants of the ongoing ImmuneRACE study, and fewer than 1,500 subjects contributed by 6 global collaborators. The sample metadata nearly always contained a de-identified subject ID, COVID-19 status, age in years and sex. Where available, HLA class I and class II types were taken from metadata supplied by the sample provider and were not determined by assay-based typing. Overall study results and their limits: The quantity of clinical and demographic metadata differed by source and by participant and was supplied without curation.

Worth noting for this clone: This receptor's antigen is unknown. Nothing much larger sits one base from this clone, and base qualities are not available.

Participants in the prospective study were enrolled through a virtual design, were aged roughly 18 to 100 years, and lived in 24 United States geographic areas. In the prospective study, participants were assigned to cohorts based on the clinical history participants reported in a screening survey and a study questionnaire. Mobile phlebotomists in the prospective study collected whole blood, serum and a nasopharyngeal or oropharyngeal swab from every participant. Participants in the prospective study had the option to provide additional blood draws and questionnaires over a 2-month period. Before DNA extraction, prospective study blood samples were shipped either frozen or at room temperature. TCRbeta CDR3 regions were amplified from genomic DNA using the immunoSEQ Assay, a bias-controlled multiplex PCR. The authors processed their data as follows. The number of nucleated cells in each sample was estimated by amplification of reference gene primers within the assay. To quantify the absolute abundance of each unique TCRbeta CDR3 rearrangement, sequence reads were collapsed and filtered. For each sample, productive Simpson clonality was calculated by taking the square root of Simpson's diversity index across productive rearrangements. The table comes from immuneACCESS by way of TCRdb, which keeps in-frame sequences with V and J called. Part of the clones is missing from these tables; in studies checked, under half for an unresolved V gene and the rest for unknown reasons. V and J calls and clone size are those listed in that table; D and trimming were worked out from the DNA. The sample table lists some 300,000 clones, 70% to 90% of them with a count of one. The biggest ten clones account for 2% to 2.5% of the sample.

The germline ends are 16 bases apart after V is trimmed by 1 base and J by 5 bases. Based on the germline V gene, the CDR1 and CDR2 sequences are SGDLS and YYNGEE. The CDR3 spans 16 residues, from the cysteine through the phenylalanine. CDR3 DNA only is kept here, 48 bases in frame from base 1. Recombination connected TRBV9 to TRBJ2-1; the best D guess is TRBD1, with 6 bases matching. This TCR was recovered from a woman aged 60-75 years in a cohort exposed to, infected with or recovered from COVID-19 (not recorded which). Sequences were obtained from PBMCs or T cells enriched from blood (not recorded which). The DNA is as follows: TGTGCCAGCAGCGTAAATATTGGGGACACCAACAATGAGCAGTTCTTC. The translation is CASSVNIGDTNNEQFF.